The present T cell receptor beta chain was sequenced within a study of shared clonotypes between healthy human individuals (dated by TCRdb to about 2020). Turning to the overall study: Two women and a few men aged 18 to 49 years were included in the cohort. For each donor, three plates each were used for CD4 naive and CD4 memory, two plates were used for CD8 naive, and one plate was used for CD8 memory. To estimate repertoire size and how much clonotypes are shared between individuals, the study performed deep sequencing of blood TCR repertoires from about five healthy adults. Libraries were prepared and TCR repertoires were sequenced by different laboratories using diverse techniques, in order to increase sequencing depth and limit assay-specific biases. Each donor's leukapheresis produced roughly between roughly 0.85 and 9 billion PBMCs.

TCR CDR3 regions were amplified from genomic DNA by multiplex PCR using the deep immunoSEQ assay. For each cell subset, the extracted genomic DNA was distributed evenly across all wells of several immunoSEQ 96-well plates, and each plate served as one replicate. For sorted subsets, about 220 ng of genomic DNA, equivalent to 25,000 to 35,000 T cell genomes, went into each replicate PCR. Purified libraries were measured with a Qubit 3.0 fluorometer, size-checked on a Bioanalyzer 2100, and measured again with the KAPA Library Quantification kit. A separate single-read 150-cycle Illumina NextSeq 550 flow cell was used to sequence each immunoSEQ 96-well plate. The source study handled its data this way. Because only junctional sequences without quality scores were contained in the immunoSEQ output, filtering matching that applied to full-length reads could not be performed. Sequences were annotated with PyIR, a Python wrapper for IgBLAST v1.9, using IMGT germline references to assign V/J genes and CDR3. Reads were filtered out if the reads had weak V/J assignments (E-value above 1e-6), no CDR3, stop codons, out-of-frame junctions, or ambiguous translated residues. V3J clonotypes were defined by identical inferred V gene, J gene, and CDR3 amino acid sequence. The percentage overlap between two repertoires was calculated by dividing the number of shared unique clonotypes by the size of the smaller repertoire. Richness of each repertoire was evaluated using RTK rarefaction, the Chao1 estimator, and Recon v2.1 estimates of unobserved clonotypes. Generation probabilities were computed with OLGA for all TCRbeta clonotypes obtained by the gDNA method from four donors. TCRdb re-hosts the immuneACCESS table, in-frame sequences only. Its copies lack some clones; in the studies checked, an unresolved V gene accounts for under half of them, and the cause for the rest is not known. V, J and clone size derive from that table, while D and trimming were established from the DNA sequence. This sample holds about 1 million clones; 60% to 80% were observed only once. The ten largest clones represent approximately 1.5% of the sample.

Concerning this clone: Its antigen is not yet known. No much larger clone is present one base from it, and per-base qualities are unavailable.

Points the paper makes about the study in general: Because the study included only a small number of donors, the genetic and exposure-history diversity represented was limited. Compared with non-shared clonotypes, the clonotypes found in all four sorted-subset donors had higher generation probabilities. Pairwise subsampling led to the expectation that sequencing depth would affect the degree of clonotype sharing among donors. Only blood was sampled, and tissue TCR repertoires likely differ from those in blood. Sharing across four donors was observed for roughly 5.4% of naive CD4, about 3.2% of naive CD8, roughly 2.3% of memory CD4, and around 0.44% of memory CD8 clonotypes. Rarefaction of sorted-subset datasets indicated incomplete sequencing despite the large sequencing depth. Naive subsets generally had larger estimated clonotype richness than memory subsets did.

The donors were healthy, HIV-negative adults with no recently reported acute infections or vaccinations. All donors were Caucasian adults living in Nashville, Tennessee, USA. Magnetic negative selection was used to enrich CD4+ T cells, after which naive cells were positively selected on CD45RA and the negative fraction became the memory subset. Blood was obtained by leukapheresis, after which PBMCs were separated by Ficoll-Histopaque density gradient centrifugation and cryopreserved in liquid nitrogen vapor phase. Analytical flow cytometry was used to check the purity and quantity of every magnetically sorted T cell population. From each sorted fraction, genomic DNA was isolated and quantified by UV absorbance on a Nanodrop 2000c. Inclusive of the bounding cysteine and phenylalanine, the CDR3 is 14 residues long. Of all the DNA, just the CDR3 is kept, 42 bases in frame from base 1. Based on the germline V gene, the CDR1 and CDR2 sequences are MNHEY and SVGAGI. Unmatched junction bases come to 3, with V trimmed by 4 bases and J by 1 base.

The V and J segments used are TRBV6-5 and TRBJ1-1, and 7 bases in between align with TRBD1. This TCR was sampled from a man younger than 35 in good health. The source material was memory CD4+ T cells sorted from blood. The cell subset or site tag for this specimen amounts to: CD45RA-negative fraction. The CDR3 sequence is CASSSWTGNTEAFF. Read as DNA, the sequence is TGTGCCAGCAGTTCCTGGACAGGGAACACTGAAGCTTTCTTT.